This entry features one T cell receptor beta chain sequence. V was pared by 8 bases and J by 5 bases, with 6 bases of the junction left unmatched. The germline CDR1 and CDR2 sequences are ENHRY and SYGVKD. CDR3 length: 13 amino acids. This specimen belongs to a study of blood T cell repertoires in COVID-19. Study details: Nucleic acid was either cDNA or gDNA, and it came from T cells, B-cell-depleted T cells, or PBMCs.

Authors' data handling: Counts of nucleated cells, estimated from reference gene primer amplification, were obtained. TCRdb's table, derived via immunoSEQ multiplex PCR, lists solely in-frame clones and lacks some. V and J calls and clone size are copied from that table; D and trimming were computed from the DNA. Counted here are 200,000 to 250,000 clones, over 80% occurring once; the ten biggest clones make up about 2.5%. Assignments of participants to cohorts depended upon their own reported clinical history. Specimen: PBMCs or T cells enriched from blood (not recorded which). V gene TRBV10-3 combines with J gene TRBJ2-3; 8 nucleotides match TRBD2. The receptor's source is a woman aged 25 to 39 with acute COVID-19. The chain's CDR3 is CAIFSRGEDTQYF. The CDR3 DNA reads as TGTGCCATCTTCTCGCGGGGGGAAGATACGCAGTATTTT.